The TCR beta chain under discussion was sequenced for a study of T-cell reconstitution after alpha-beta-depleted transplantation in children. The TCRbeta library was prepared with unique molecular identifiers. TCRdb itself ran the PCR reads through MiXCR, one entry per CDR3 protein. This sample yields hundreds of thousands of distinct CDR3 sequences, of which 12% are seen a single time; approximately 2.9% belongs to the top ten. This clonotype was picked up many times. This CDR3 has 17 amino acids. From germline, CDR1 is KGHSH and CDR2 LQKENI. J lost 2 bases, V lost 4 bases, and 11 bases had no gene match.

The J gene is TRBJ2-3, the V gene TRBV18, with 8 bases aligning to TRBD2. This clonotype was obtained from a human donor who donated a stem cell graft to a child with acute lymphoblastic leukemia. Sequencing used PBMCs from the stem cell graft donor, obtained from the stem cell graft. The CDR3 spells CASSLLPRAGDTDTQYF. The CDR3 region has the DNA TGTGCCAGCTCACTACTTCCGCGAGCGGGAGACACAGATACGCAGTATTTT.